This T cell receptor beta chain is from a study of blood T cell repertoires in COVID-19. Across the study: Italy, Spain and the United States were the sources of the convalescent and acute COVID-19 samples. T cells, B-cell-depleted T cells, or PBMCs provided the cDNA or gDNA that served as material.

Only in-frame clones appear in the TCRdb table, and some are missing; sequencing was by immunoSEQ multiplex PCR. The sample holds roughly 180,000 clones, approximately 87% seen once. Recovered status applied to Cohort 3 donors who had two consecutive negative PCRs. It also applied to those with clearance or with symptom resolution. Looked up from germline, CDR1 is SGDLS and CDR2 is YYNGEE. The junction had 5 bases not matched to a gene; V was cut back by 2 bases and J by 6 bases. The CDR3 has 15 amino acids. The sequence was obtained from a woman aged 45-65 years who had recovered from COVID-19. The chain couples TRBV9 to TRBJ2-3; 11 bases are shared with TRBD2. Sequenced: PBMCs or T cells enriched from blood (not recorded which). CDR3 region: CASSVGLAEMDTQYF. The CDR3 DNA reads TGTGCCAGCAGCGTGGGACTAGCGGAGATGGATACGCAGTATTTT.